These T cell receptor beta chains were read from a single sample in a study of blood T cells in healthy people across ages. TCRdb re-called the 5' RACE reads through MiXCR, storing one row per CDR3 protein. The sample records 850,000 to 1,000,000 distinct CDR3 sequences, around 48% being singletons. Sequencing was performed on blood. These receptors were collected from a man aged 25-40 years in good health. The CDR3 runs from the conserved cysteine through the conserved F or W.

CDR3: CAISEGADQPQHF; J: TRBJ1-5; V: TRBV10-3
CDR3: CASSLEGRQGKKEQYF; J: TRBJ2-7; V: TRBV11-3
CDR3: CSAAPLDVDTQYF; J: TRBJ2-3; V: TRBV20-1
CDR3: CASRAGTHESYEQYF; J: TRBJ2-7; V: TRBV10-2
CDR3: CASSLSGGTSYEQYF; J: TRBJ2-7; V: TRBV5-6
CDR3: CASSWLAGGNEQFF; J: TRBJ2-1; V: TRBV5-1
CDR3: CASSKSSGQPAVFEQFF; J: TRBJ2-1; V: TRBV19
CDR3: CASSLLGRGDGEQFF; J: TRBJ2-1; V: TRBV7-9
CDR3: CASSFSNSPDTQYF; J: TRBJ2-3; V: TRBV7-9
CDR3: CASSQVDRGSEAFF; J: TRBJ1-1; V: TRBV4-1
CDR3: CASSLFAGLEQYF; J: TRBJ2-7; V: TRBV5-1
CDR3: CASSQDRWGGGFHNEQFF; J: TRBJ2-1; V: TRBV14
CDR3: CASSLQGPYYEQYF; J: TRBJ2-7; V: TRBV27